This T cell receptor beta chain was identified in a study of blood T cell repertoires in COVID-19. The wider study: The United States, Italy and Spain supplied acute and convalescent COVID-19 samples. T cells, B-cell-depleted T cells, or PBMCs provided the cDNA or gDNA that served as material.

In the authors' methods: From reference gene primer amplification, estimates of nucleated cell counts were derived. The protocol was immunoSEQ multiplex PCR, while the TCRdb copy is restricted to in-frame clones and leaves out a portion. V, J and clone size are taken as reported in that table, and D and trimming were inferred from the DNA itself. The sample shows 250,000 to 350,000 clones, 87% of them seen only once. This clone was seen a handful of times. The TCR originated in a woman between 50 and 59 years old who had recovered from COVID-19. The sample was peripheral blood.

The CDR3 DNA sequence: TGTGCCAGCAGCTTAGCGGGACAGCAAAACATTCAGTACTTC. Amino acid sequence: CASSLAGQQNIQYF. This chain uses TRBV7-2 with TRBJ2-4; 7 positions match TRBD1. Germline V CDR1 and CDR2: SGHTA, FQGNSA. This CDR3 comprises 14 residues. The junction had 1 base not matched to a gene; V was cut back by 0 bases and J by 5 bases.